This TCR beta chain was sequenced in a study of T cell responses to AZD1222 COVID-19 vaccine. Overall study: Second-dose schedules of about 4 or about 12 weeks were combined. Overall study findings and caveats: Clonal diversity may have been underestimated in mostly white British donors. The CD4 TCRs associated with vaccination extended across spike and predominated at 160-218 and 743-854.

The protocol was immunoSEQ multiplex PCR, while the TCRdb copy is restricted to in-frame clones and leaves out a portion. The sample includes roughly 150,000 clones, approximately 89% of them seen just once. Note on this clone: Its target is unknown.

The specimen comprised peripheral blood, sampled on day 0 of AZD1222 vaccination. This receptor was taken from an adult in good health.

This CDR3 is CASSYTSGTYEQYF. CDR3 DNA sequence: TGTGCCAGCAGTTATACTAGCGGGACCTACGAGCAGTACTTC. V is TRBV7-2 and J is TRBJ2-7, with 10 bases fitting TRBD2. The J segment lost 2 bases and the V segment lost 6 bases, leaving 4 bases of the junction unmatched. This CDR3 is built from 14 residues. CDR1 and CDR2 from the germline V gene are SGHTA and FQGNSA.